The TCR beta chain described here comes from a study of response to subunit inactivated influenza vaccine (dated by TCRdb to the late 2010s). For the study in its entirety: The study used deep quantitative T cell receptor repertoire profiling to track responses to a trivalent subunit inactivated influenza vaccine.

Library preparation employed RT-PCR. The sequencer listed for this sample is Illumina HiSeq 2500. TCRdb took the public reads, trimmed them with fastp at Q25, ran MiXCR for clone calling and kept in-frame beta chains. CDR3 protein duplicates are merged, each entry listing the most common genes and DNA. The sample table records roughly 700,000 distinct CDR3 sequences; approximately 15% of these occur just once. The ten largest account for around 7% of the sample. Results the study describes overall, beyond this receptor: It was suggested by the authors that each seasonal influenza vaccination may recruit only a limited number of new T cells.

This clonotype has at least ten counts. Its target antigen remains unknown. Per-base qualities were not stored, and no clone one base away is much larger. This receptor was taken from a man over 45 who received an inactivated influenza vaccine. Donor details come from another sample of the same person, matched by shared clones. The material was PBMCs from blood, obtained 14 to 15 days before vaccination.

The bases read TGTGCCAGCAGTTACTTGGGGACAGGGGGTTACAATGAGCAGTTCTTC. Its protein product is CASSYLGTGGYNEQFF. The chain joins TRBV6-5 to TRBJ2-1, with 11 bases matching TRBD1. The CDR3 goes from the cysteine to the phenylalanine over 16 residues. The CDR3 DNA has 48 bases and is translated from base 1. Unmatched junction bases come to 3, with V trimmed by 1 base and J by 4 bases. CDR1 and CDR2, looked up from the germline V gene, are MNHEY and SVGAGI.